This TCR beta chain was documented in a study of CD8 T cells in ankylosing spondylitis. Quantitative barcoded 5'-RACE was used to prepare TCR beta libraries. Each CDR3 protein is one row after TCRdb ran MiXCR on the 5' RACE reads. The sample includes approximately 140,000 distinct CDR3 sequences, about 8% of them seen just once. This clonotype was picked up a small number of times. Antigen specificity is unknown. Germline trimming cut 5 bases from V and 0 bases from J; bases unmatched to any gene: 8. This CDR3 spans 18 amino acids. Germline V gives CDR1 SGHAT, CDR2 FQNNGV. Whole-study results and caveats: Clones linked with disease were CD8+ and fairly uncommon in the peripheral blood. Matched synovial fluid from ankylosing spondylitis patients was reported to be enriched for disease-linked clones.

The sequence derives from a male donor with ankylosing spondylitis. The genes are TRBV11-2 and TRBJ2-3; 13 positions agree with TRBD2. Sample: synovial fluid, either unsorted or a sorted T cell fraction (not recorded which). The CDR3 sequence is CASSLRTSGGTSTDTQYF. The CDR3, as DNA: TGTGCCAGCAGCCTCAGGACTAGCGGGGGCACTAGCACAGATACGCAGTATTTT.